Many counts were recorded for the clone carrying this TCR beta chain. The sample holds other DNA sequences that translate to the same CDR3. V was clipped by 1 base and J by 0 bases, with 7 bases between them. Germline loops: CDR1 PRHDT, CDR2 FYEKMQ (reference sequence). The length of the CDR3 is 15 residues. The sample comes from a study of blood T cell repertoires in COVID-19. Study in general: Sites across the United States, Italy and Spain contributed samples from acute and convalescent COVID-19. From T cells, B-cell-depleted T cells, or PBMCs came the material, which was cDNA or gDNA.

Original data processing: Amplification of reference gene primers was used by the study to estimate nucleated cell counts. Profiling relied on immunoSEQ multiplex PCR, and the TCRdb table lists in-frame clones only, not all of them. V and J calls and clone size are those listed in that table; D and trimming were worked out from the DNA. The sample holds approximately 150,000 clones, about nine tenths seen once. J is TRBJ1-3 and V is TRBV13; D remains ambiguous. The source is a woman aged 45-65 years with acute or convalescent COVID-19. What was sequenced was peripheral blood. CDR3: CASSLDSSSGNTIYF. The CDR3 DNA reads as TGTGCCAGCAGCTTAGACTCGAGCTCTGGAAACACCATATATTTT.